The next 20 T cell receptor beta chains were all read from a single sample in a study of prognosis after radiotherapy for stage I lung cancer. Genomic DNA was the source, and TCR beta CDR3 was amplified from it by two-round multiplex PCR. Primers were specific to each TRBV and TRBJ gene in first-round PCR. TCRdb re-called the multiplex PCR reads with MiXCR, one entry per CDR3 protein. The sample yields about 30,000 distinct CDR3 sequences, 30% to 40% seen once. This specimen was PBMCs, taken before or after stereotactic body radiation therapy (not recorded which). The receptor source for this set is a donor over 45 with non-small cell lung cancer.

This clonotype was detected ten times or more. V is TRBV20-1 and J is TRBJ1-5; D might be TRBD1 (5 bases). The V gene's germline CDR1 is DFQATT and CDR2 SNEGSKA (reference sequence). V was cut by 0 bases and J by 9 bases, with 12 bases left in between. The CDR3 is 13 residues long. CDR3 residues: CSARDQGKGPQHF. The CDR3 DNA reads as TGCAGTGCTAGAGATCAGGGTAAAGGGCCCCAGCATTTT.

This clonotype came up many times. This chain uses TRBV7-9 with TRBJ2-5; D is ambiguous. The CDR3 covers 17 residues. V lost 6 bases and J lost 5, with 25 bases in between. Germline V gene sequence: CDR1 SEHNR, CDR2 FQNEAQ (reference sequence). The CDR3 DNA follows: TGTGCCAGCAGGGGTGATCGTTTTAGACCGACTCGGGAGACCCAGTACTTC. Amino acid sequence: CASRGDRFRPTRETQYF. Supplemented by reference TRBV7-9 and TRBJ2-5, the full variable domain reads DTGVSQNPRHKITKRGQNVTFRCDPISEHNRLYWYRQTLGQGPEFLTYFQNEAQLEKSRLLSDRFSAERPKGSFSTLEIQRTEQGDSAMYLCASRGDRFRPTRETQYFGPGTRLLVL.

This clonotype was detected ten times or more. The J gene is TRBJ2-6, the V gene TRBV5-5; possible D gene TRBD2, 5 bases. The CDR3 runs to 17 residues. Germline CDR1 and CDR2: SGHKS and YYEKEE (reference sequence). The germline V and J ends were trimmed by 4 bases and 2 bases, with 16 bases remaining between them. CDR3 DNA: TGTGCCAGCAGCCCTATACCCCAGGAGGCTGGGGCCAACGTCCTGACTTTC. Translation gives CASSPIPQEAGANVLTF.

This clonotype was counted many times. The chain carries TRBV11-2 and TRBJ1-1, with D perhaps TRBD1 (5 bases). CDR3 length equals 11 residues. Germline V lookup: CDR1 SGHAT, CDR2 FQNNGV. V was shortened by 8 bases and J by 5 bases, with 9 bases between the two germline ends. The CDR3 region is CASGAGTEAFF. As DNA, the CDR3 is TGTGCCAGCGGGGCGGGGACTGAAGCTTTCTTT.

Judged by abundance, this clonotype is medium-sized. The rearrangement uses TRBV12-3 or TRBV12-4 and TRBJ2-7; 7 bases line up with TRBD2. The CDR3 has 13 residues. Germline trimming cut 3 bases from V and 4 bases from J; bases unmatched to any gene: 3. The CDR3 DNA reads as TGTGCCAGCAGTTTGGGGGGGACGTACGAGCAGTACTTC. The encoded protein is CASSLGGTYEQYF.

This clonotype was seen only a few times. This may stem from a read error, because a much larger clone lies one nucleotide away. The chain links TRBV6-2 or TRBV6-3 to TRBJ2-1, with 9 bases aligning to TRBD1. This CDR3 is built from 14 residues. Germline CDR1 and CDR2: MNHEY and SVGEGT. V was clipped by 5 bases and J by 10 bases; unmatched bases: 9. Here the CDR3 DNA reads TGTGCCAGCAGTAGCAACAGGGGGCTTGGCGAGCAGTTCTTC. This gives the protein CASSSNRGLGEQFF.

This clonotype has a single count. The likely explanation is a read error, given a far larger clone one base away. The chain combines TRBV7-3 with TRBJ1-5; D is undetermined. CDR3 length: 14 residues. V was trimmed by 3 bases and J by 2 bases, leaving 8 bases between them. Germline V gene sequence: CDR1 SGHTA, CDR2 FQGTGA. The chain's CDR3 is CASSFKGRNQPQHF. The CDR3 coding sequence is TGTGCCAGCAGCTTCAAAGGGCGCAATCAGCCCCAGCATTTT.

The chain uses TRBV15 and TRBJ2-7; 9 bases fit TRBD1. Per germline, CDR1 LNHNV and CDR2 YYDKDF (reference sequence). CDR3 size: 14 residues. Trimming at V came to 1 base and at J to 3 bases, leaving 1 base not matched to a gene. CDR3 loop: CATSRGDRDYEQYF. CDR3 bases: TGTGCCACCAGCAGAGGGGACAGGGACTACGAGCAGTACTTC.

This clonotype came up many times. The chain is built from TRBV5-1 and TRBJ2-3; TRBD2 matches at 8 bases. The CDR3 extends over 16 amino acids. The junction had 4 bases not matched to a gene; V was cut back by 0 bases and J by 1 base. Germline V gene data show CDR1 as SGHRS and CDR2 as YFSETQ. As DNA, the CDR3 is TGCGCCAGCAGCTTGGAGCTAGCGGGCGGCACAGATACGCAGTATTTT. Translating gives CASSLELAGGTDTQYF.

The sample holds many counts of this clonotype. This chain joins TRBV7-6 and TRBJ1-5; D unresolved. Germline V gene sequence: CDR1 SGHVS, CDR2 FNYEAQ. The CDR3 consists of 16 residues. Trimming cost V 5 bases and J 1 base, with 15 bases left between them. DNA of the CDR3: TGTGCCAGCAGCCAAGGGATCCGCGGGAGCAATCAGCCCCAGCATTTT. Amino acids: CASSQGIRGSNQPQHF.

This clonotype rates as medium-sized. The chain joins TRBV7-9 to TRBJ2-5, with 8 bases fitting TRBD2. From germline, CDR1 is SEHNR and CDR2 FQNEAQ (reference sequence). The CDR3 length is 17 residues. J lost 5 bases, V lost 5 bases, and 16 bases had no gene match. The CDR3 sequence is CASSPSMVAGYWETQYF. In nucleotides, the CDR3 is TGTGCCAGCAGCCCCTCGATGGTAGCGGGGTATTGGGAGACCCAGTACTTC.

This clonotype was recorded at least ten times. This chain links TRBV6-1 with TRBJ1-6; D possibly corresponds to TRBD1 (5 bases). The V and J ends lost 10 bases and 7 bases respectively, with 17 bases between them. The germline CDR1 and CDR2 sequences are MNHNS and SASEGT. The CDR3 totals 14 residues. CDR3 in DNA: TGTGCCAACAGGCCCCAGGGTTTCAATTCACCCCTCCACTTT. This encodes CANRPQGFNSPLHF.

A word on this clonotype: Sequence at one end of the junction differs from germline and may be a read error. The V call is TRBV14, the J call TRBJ2-1; D is unclear. CDR1 and CDR2 from the germline V gene are SGHDN and FVKESK. The CDR3 is 13 amino acids. CDR3 sequence: CASIQYYWGEQFF. The CDR3 DNA reads TGTGCCAGCATCCAATATTATTGGGGTGAGCAGTTCTTC.

This clonotype showed up many times. The rearrangement joins TRBV6-1 to TRBJ1-1; D is possibly TRBD1 (6 bases). The V and J ends lost 8 bases and 6 bases respectively, with 13 bases between them. Looked up from germline, CDR1 is MNHNS and CDR2 is SASEGT. CDR3 length: 12 amino acids. CDR3 protein: CASGGDIPEAFF. DNA of the CDR3: TGTGCCAGCGGTGGGGACATCCCTGAAGCTTTCTTT.

This clonotype was observed at least ten times. This sequence joins TRBV7-9 and TRBJ2-1; D is unresolved. Looked up from germline, CDR1 is SEHNR and CDR2 is FQNEAQ (reference sequence). The CDR3 is made up of 14 amino acids. V lost 1 base and J 5 bases, leaving 9 bases between the germline ends. The CDR3: CASSLGAGNNEQFF. CDR3 coding DNA: TGTGCCAGCAGCTTAGGTGCAGGAAACAATGAGCAGTTCTTC.

This clonotype was counted a few times. A much larger clone lies a single base off, so this may be a read error. This chain joins TRBV6-1 and TRBJ1-1; no clear D. Germline V lookup: CDR1 MNHNS, CDR2 SASEGT. The CDR3 consists of 14 residues. The germline V and J ends were trimmed by 5 bases and 2 bases, with 12 bases remaining between them. The DNA of the CDR3 is TGTGCCAGCAGTCCTCAATGGGCAAACACTGAAGCTTTCTTT. This translates into CASSPQWANTEAFF.

V is TRBV6-1 and J is TRBJ2-7; TRBD1 might be the D (5 bases). Trimming removed 7 bases at V and 3 bases at J, with 19 bases between. CDR1 is MNHNS, CDR2 SASEGT, per germline. This CDR3 region has 15 residues. CDR3 DNA: TGTGCCAGCAAAAGGTACGTCTGGGGCCTCTACGAGCAGTACTTC. As protein: CASKRYVWGLYEQYF.

This clonotype was counted many times. V and J are TRBV11-2 and TRBJ1-6, with 8 bases matching TRBD1. V shed 1 base, J shed 9 bases, and the junction held 5 bases outside the gene matches. This CDR3 is built from 15 residues. Germline V CDR1 and CDR2: SGHAT, FQNNGV. The CDR3 nucleotides read TGTGCCAGCAGCTTAGTAGCAGGGGGCGTTTCACCCCTCCACTTT. The encoded protein is CASSLVAGGVSPLHF.

This clonotype was seen repeatedly, ten times or more. The chain couples TRBV5-1 to TRBJ1-4; 8 positions agree with TRBD1. CDR3 length: 14 residues. V gave up 4 bases and J gave up 7 bases; unmatched junction bases: 6. Per germline, CDR1 SGHRS and CDR2 YFSETQ. The CDR3 loop is CASSMTGVGEKLFF. The CDR3 DNA sequence: TGCGCCAGCAGCATGACAGGGGTGGGTGAAAAACTGTTTTTT.

This clonotype was seen many times. The gene calls are TRBV7-9 and TRBJ2-6; D might be TRBD1 or TRBD2, each matching 5 bases. This CDR3 has 17 residues. Deletions cut 4 bases from V and 1 base from J, with 14 bases between. The germline CDR1 and CDR2 sequences are SEHNR and FQNEAQ (reference sequence). The CDR3 sequence is CASSSSSGASGANVLTF. The CDR3 nucleotides are TGTGCCAGCAGCTCCTCGTCCGGGGCATCTGGGGCCAACGTCCTGACTTTC.